This T cell receptor beta chain was identified during a study of T cells in localized non-small cell lung cancer. Study results and limitations: Detection in adjacent lung was observed for a median around 55 of the top 100 tumor clones.

As regards this clone: Its antigen is still unknown.

The assay was immunoSEQ multiplex PCR, and TCRdb's table has in-frame clones only and misses some. The data show 25,000 to 35,000 clones, around 93% seen once. The CDR3 spans 18 residues. V trimming: 6 bases; J trimming: 5 bases; junction bases outside the gene matches: 17. Germline V gives CDR1 SGHTA, CDR2 FQGNSA. V is TRBV7-2 and J is TRBJ2-1; 9 nucleotides match TRBD2. The sequencing used peripheral blood, collected before any cancer treatment. The source is a female donor at least 60 years old with stage I lung adenocarcinoma. The CDR3 loop is CASRSRGLAGGPNNEQFF. The DNA for the CDR3 is TGTGCCAGCAGATCGAGGGGCTTGGCGGGGGGGCCGAACAATGAGCAGTTCTTC.